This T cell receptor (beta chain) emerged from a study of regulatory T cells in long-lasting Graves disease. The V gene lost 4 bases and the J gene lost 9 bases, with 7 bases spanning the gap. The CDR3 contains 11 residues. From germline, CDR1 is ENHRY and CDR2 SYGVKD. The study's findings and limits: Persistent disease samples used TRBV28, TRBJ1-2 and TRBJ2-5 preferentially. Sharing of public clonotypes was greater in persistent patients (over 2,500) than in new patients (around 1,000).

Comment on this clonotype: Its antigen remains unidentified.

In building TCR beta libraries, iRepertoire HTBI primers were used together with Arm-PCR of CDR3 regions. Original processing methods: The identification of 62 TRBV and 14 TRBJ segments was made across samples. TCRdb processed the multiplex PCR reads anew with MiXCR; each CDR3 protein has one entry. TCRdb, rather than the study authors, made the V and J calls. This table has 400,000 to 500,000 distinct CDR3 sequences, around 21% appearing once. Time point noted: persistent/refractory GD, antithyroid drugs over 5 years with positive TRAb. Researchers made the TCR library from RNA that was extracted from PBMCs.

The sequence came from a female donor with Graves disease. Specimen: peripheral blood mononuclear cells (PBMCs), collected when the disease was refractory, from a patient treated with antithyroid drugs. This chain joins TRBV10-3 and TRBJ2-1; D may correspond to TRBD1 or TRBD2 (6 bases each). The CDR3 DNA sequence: TGTGCCATCAGTGCGGGGGCTGAGCAGTTCTTC. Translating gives CAISAGAEQFF.